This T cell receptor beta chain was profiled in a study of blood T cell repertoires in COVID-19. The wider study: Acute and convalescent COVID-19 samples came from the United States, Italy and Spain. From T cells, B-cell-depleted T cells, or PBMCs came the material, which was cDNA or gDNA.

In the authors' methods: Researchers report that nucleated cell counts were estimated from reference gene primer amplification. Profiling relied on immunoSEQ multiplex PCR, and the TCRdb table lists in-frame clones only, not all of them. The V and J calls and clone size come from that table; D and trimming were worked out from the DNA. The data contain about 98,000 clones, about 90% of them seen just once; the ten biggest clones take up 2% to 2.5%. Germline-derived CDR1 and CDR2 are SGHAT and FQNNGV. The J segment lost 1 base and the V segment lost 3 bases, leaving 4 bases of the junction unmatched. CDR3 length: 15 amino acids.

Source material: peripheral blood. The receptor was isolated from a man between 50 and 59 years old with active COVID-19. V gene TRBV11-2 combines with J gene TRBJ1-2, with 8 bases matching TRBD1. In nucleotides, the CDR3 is TGTGCCAGCAGCTTCCGGACAGGGCTTAACTATGGCTACACCTTC. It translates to CASSFRTGLNYGYTF.